What follows are 21 T cell receptor beta chains derived from one specimen sequenced in a study of T cells after yellow fever vaccination (dated by TCRdb to the late 2010s). Library creation used 5' RACE. Instrument used: Illumina HiSeq 2500. TCRdb itself trimmed the public reads at Q25 with fastp, ran MiXCR and retained productive beta chains. A single entry per CDR3 protein holds the most common genes and DNA from its merged rows. For this sample the table gives 120,000 or so distinct CDR3 sequences, of which about 7.2% were detected only once. The ten largest clonotypes hold approximately 3% of the sample. The treatment or condition tag for this specimen amounts to: live attenuated yellow fever vaccine strain. The starting material was CD4+ T cells sorted from PBMCs, obtained around 45 days after the first yellow fever vaccination. These receptors were collected from a man younger than 35 who received the YFV17D yellow fever vaccine.

Ten or more counts support this clonotype. This chain links TRBV5-8 with TRBJ2-3, with 14 bases that match TRBD2. Germline V lookup: CDR1 SGHTS, CDR2 YDEGEE. The CDR3 spans 16 residues. V trimming: 4 bases; J trimming: 5 bases; junction bases outside the gene matches: 6. The DNA of the CDR3 is TGTGCCAGCAGCCGGAGACTAGCGGGGGGGTTAGATACGCAGTATTTT. Residues: CASSRRLAGGLDTQYF.

This clonotype has a count of ten or more. This rearrangement joins TRBV7-9 to TRBJ1-5; TRBD1 is a possible D gene (5 bases). CDR3 length: 17 residues. V lost 2 bases and J 2 bases, leaving 16 bases between the germline ends. In germline, CDR1 is SEHNR, CDR2 FQNEAQ (reference sequence). The CDR3 region has the DNA TGTGCCAGCAGCTTATACAATTATGGGGGGGGCAATCAGCCCCAGCATTTT. Translating it yields CASSLYNYGGGNQPQHF.

The chain employs TRBV5-1 and TRBJ1-4; 10 nucleotides agree with TRBD1. The CDR3 consists of 14 residues. With V trimmed by 4 bases and J by 7 bases, 4 bases remained unmatched. Germline values: CDR1 SGHRS, CDR2 YFSETQ. The CDR3 spells CASSQDRGGEKLFF. The CDR3 region has the DNA TGCGCCAGCAGCCAGGACAGGGGGGGTGAAAAACTGTTTTTT.

This clonotype was recorded many times. This chain links TRBV7-2 with TRBJ1-3; tentative D call: TRBD1 (6 bases). The CDR3 length is 16 residues. V was clipped by 4 bases and J by 0 bases, with 13 bases between them. Germline V gene data show CDR1 as SGHTA and CDR2 as FQGNSA. The CDR3 protein is CASSSTGQSSGNTIYF. DNA of the CDR3: TGTGCCAGCAGCTCGACAGGCCAGAGCTCTGGAAACACCATATATTTT.

This clonotype was found many times. The chain links TRBV7-9 to TRBJ1-1, with TRBD1 matching over 8 bases. Trimming took 1 base from V and 3 from J; bases not matched to a gene: 4. The CDR3 is 15 amino acids. Germline V gene sequence: CDR1 SEHNR, CDR2 FQNEAQ (reference sequence). The CDR3 coding sequence is TGTGCCAGCAGCTTAGAAGCAGGGGGCTACACTGAAGCTTTCTTT. Translated: CASSLEAGGYTEAFF.

This chain uses TRBV20-1 with TRBJ2-3, with D possibly matching TRBD2 (7 bases). Trimming took 0 bases from V and 5 from J, leaving 15 bases between them. The CDR3 runs 15 residues. From germline, CDR1 is DFQATT and CDR2 SNEGSKA (reference sequence). CDR3 region: CSARDPRGPGDTQYF. The CDR3 DNA reads as TGCAGTGCTAGAGATCCGCGGGGGCCCGGAGATACGCAGTATTTT.

This clonotype was seen repeatedly, ten times or more. This chain uses TRBV7-9 with TRBJ2-1, with TRBD2 matching over 10 bases. Looked up from germline, CDR1 is SEHNR and CDR2 is FQNEAQ (reference sequence). Losses at the gene ends were 7 bases for V and 9 bases for J; bases not matched to a gene: 9. This CDR3 is 14 amino acids long. Written as DNA, the CDR3 is TGTGCCAGCACTAAAAGCGGGGGGGTCCCTGAGCAGTTCTTC. Amino acid sequence: CASTKSGGVPEQFF.

As for this clonotype: One base away lies a much larger clone, so this may be a sequencing read error. The gene calls are TRBV6-1 and TRBJ2-5, with a weak D call TRBD1 (5 bases). This CDR3 has 13 amino acids. Trimming pared 6 bases from V and 1 base from J, leaving 9 bases between. Germline V CDR1 and CDR2: MNHNS, SASEGT. The CDR3 is CASSLDTQETQYF. The CDR3 DNA sequence: TGTGCCAGCAGCCTGGACACCCAAGAGACCCAGTACTTC.

In this sample, this clonotype turned up many times. The V and J genes are TRBV6-5 and TRBJ1-3; D call uncertain. The V and J ends lost 1 base and 0 bases respectively, with 10 bases between them. The V gene's germline CDR1 is MNHEY and CDR2 SVGAGI. This CDR3 has 16 amino acids. The CDR3 sequence: CASSYWAPSSGNTIYF. The CDR3 region has the DNA TGTGCCAGCAGTTACTGGGCGCCGAGCTCTGGAAACACCATATATTTT.

This clonotype appeared many times. The chain is built from TRBV7-2 and TRBJ1-3; no clear D. Germline assignment: CDR1 SGHTA and CDR2 FQGNSA. This CDR3 has 14 amino acids. V was shortened by 2 bases and J by 3 bases, with 8 bases between the two germline ends. CDR3 in amino acids: CASSLRAGGNTIYF. In DNA form, the CDR3 reads TGTGCCAGCAGCTTACGCGCAGGTGGAAACACCATATATTTT.

This clonotype has at least ten counts. The CDR3 protein is CASRTADGWDTDTQYF. In DNA form, the CDR3 reads TGTGCCAGCAGAACGGCCGACGGCTGGGACACAGATACGCAGTATTTT. This chain uses TRBV19 with TRBJ2-3; no clear D. V was clipped by 9 bases and J by 2 bases, with 21 bases between them. Germline loops: CDR1 LNHDA, CDR2 SQIVND (reference sequence). This CDR3 is 16 amino acids long.

This clonotype was counted ten times or more. The gene calls are TRBV7-6 and TRBJ2-3; 10 bases map to TRBD1. This CDR3 has 14 residues. Germline lookup yields CDR1 SGHVS and CDR2 FNYEAQ. Trimming took 5 bases from V and 8 from J; bases not matched to a gene: 7. CDR3 sequence: CASSPTGQGTTQYF. For the CDR3, the DNA is TGTGCCAGCAGCCCAACGGGACAGGGGACTACGCAGTATTTT.

This clonotype came up many times. This rearrangement joins TRBV4-2 to TRBJ2-2; D assignment may be TRBD1 or TRBD2 (6 bases each). This CDR3 is 16 amino acids long. Trimming cost V 1 base and J 5 bases, with 14 bases left between them. Germline loops: CDR1 LGHNA, CDR2 YNFKEQ. CDR3 protein: CASSQGGGTSTGELFF. In DNA form, the CDR3 reads TGTGCCAGCAGCCAAGGCGGAGGGACATCGACCGGGGAGCTGTTTTTT.

This clonotype was found a few times. The chain recombines TRBV5-1 with TRBJ2-5, with D perhaps matching TRBD1 or TRBD2 (5 bases each). In germline, CDR1 is SGHRS, CDR2 YFSETQ. V lost 0 bases and J 2 bases, leaving 8 bases between the germline ends. The CDR3 totals 14 residues. The CDR3 region has the DNA TGCGCCAGCAGCTTGGCCGAGGGGCAAGAGACCCAGTACTTC. Residues: CASSLAEGQETQYF.

This clonotype was recorded many times. The V and J genes are TRBV19 and TRBJ2-7, with D perhaps TRBD1 (6 bases). CDR1 LNHDA and CDR2 SQIVND come from the germline V gene (reference sequence). The CDR3 extends over 15 amino acids. V was clipped by 3 bases and J by 2 bases, with 14 bases between them. For the CDR3, the DNA is TGTGCCAGTAGTATTTATGGGGACACGACCTACGAGCAGTACTTC. As protein: CASSIYGDTTYEQYF. Based on the CDR3 plus reference TRBV19 and TRBJ2-7, the full variable domain is DGGITQSPKYLFRKEGQNVTLSCEQNLNHDAMYWYRQDPGQGLRLIYYSQIVNDFQKGDIAEGYSVSREKKESFPLTVTSAQKNPTAFYLCASSIYGDTTYEQYFGPGTRLTVT.

There are many counts of this clonotype. This sequence joins TRBV7-8 and TRBJ2-1; D remains unclear. The V and J ends lost 1 base and 7 bases respectively, with 17 bases between them. CDR1 and CDR2 (germline): SGHVS, FQNEAQ. The CDR3 length is 16 residues. The CDR3 is CASSLGLGLGKNEQFF. CDR3 nucleotide sequence: TGTGCCAGCAGCTTAGGTTTAGGTCTAGGAAAGAATGAGCAGTTCTTC.

This clonotype was seen ten or more times. This CDR3 reads CASGEGFYEQYF. The CDR3 bases are TGTGCCAGTGGGGAGGGTTTCTACGAGCAGTACTTC. V usage is TRBV12-3 or TRBV12-4 and J usage is TRBJ2-7; TRBD2 matches at 7 bases. Trimming at V came to 9 bases and at J to 3 bases, leaving 5 bases not matched to a gene. The CDR3 covers 12 residues.

At least ten counts were recorded for this clonotype. V gene TRBV2 combines with J gene TRBJ2-5; TRBD2 agrees at 10 bases. Trimming cost V 9 bases and J 4 bases; bases outside gene matches: 11. Germline-derived CDR1 and CDR2 are SNHLY and FYNNEI. The CDR3 contains 15 residues. CDR3 amino acids: CASPSGGARAETQYF. Written as DNA, the CDR3 is TGTGCCAGTCCCAGCGGGGGGGCCCGGGCAGAGACCCAGTACTTC.

This rearrangement joins TRBV6-5 to TRBJ1-2, with TRBD1 matching over 10 bases. Per germline, CDR1 MNHEY and CDR2 SVGAGI. J gave up 2 bases and V 6 bases, and 6 bases lay outside the gene matches. The CDR3 covers 15 residues. The CDR3, as DNA: TGTGCCAGCAGCTACGGACAGGGGGGGAACTATGGCTACACCTTC. Its protein is CASSYGQGGNYGYTF.

This clonotype was counted at least ten times. The J gene is TRBJ2-1, the V gene TRBV11-2; TRBD2 might be the D (6 bases). Trimming shortened V by 1 base and J by 8 bases, and 9 bases separated the two germline ends. The germline V gene has CDR1 SGHAT and CDR2 FQNNGV. This CDR3 is built from 13 residues. The CDR3 is CASSLVAVDEQFF. CDR3 nucleotides: TGTGCCAGCAGCTTAGTAGCGGTGGATGAGCAGTTCTTC.

The sample holds many counts of this clonotype. The chain recombines TRBV20-1 with TRBJ2-1; D uncertain. The ends were cut back, 3 bases at V and 7 bases at J, with 10 bases in the middle. Germline assignment: CDR1 DFQATT and CDR2 SNEGSKA (reference sequence). The CDR3 totals 12 residues. The CDR3 sequence is CSARTIENEQFF. The CDR3 region has the DNA TGCAGTGCTAGGACAATCGAAAATGAGCAGTTCTTC.